This T cell receptor beta chain derives from a study of T cells in Graves' hyperthyroidism and ophthalmopathy. With respect to this clonotype: The antigen remains unidentified.

RNA transcripts served as the template for amplifying TCR beta CDR3 regions. First-round RT-PCR of the TCR CDR3 relied on the HTBI primer set. TCRdb passed the multiplex PCR reads through MiXCR, listing each CDR3 protein once. The repertoire includes approximately 640,000 distinct CDR3 sequences, roughly 45% of them detected once, and under 8.5% sits in the top ten. Findings and limits, study-wide: The model predicted ophthalmopathy a median approximately 6.3 months before onset. Researchers found most expanded thyroid clonotypes above 0.001 in blood as well.

This sequence was found in an adult man with Graves' disease, either hyperthyroidism or ophthalmopathy (not recorded which). Sequencing was carried out using peripheral blood or thyroid tissue (not recorded which).

CDR3 sequence (DNA): TGTGCCAGCAGTTCCGATCGCAGGGATACTGAAGCTTTCTTT. Encoded protein: CASSSDRRDTEAFF. The chain joins TRBV6-5 to TRBJ1-1; D possibly corresponds to TRBD1 (5 bases). CDR3 size: 14 residues. Germline V gene sequence: CDR1 MNHEY, CDR2 SVGAGI. Trimming pared 4 bases from V and 5 bases from J, leaving 14 bases between.